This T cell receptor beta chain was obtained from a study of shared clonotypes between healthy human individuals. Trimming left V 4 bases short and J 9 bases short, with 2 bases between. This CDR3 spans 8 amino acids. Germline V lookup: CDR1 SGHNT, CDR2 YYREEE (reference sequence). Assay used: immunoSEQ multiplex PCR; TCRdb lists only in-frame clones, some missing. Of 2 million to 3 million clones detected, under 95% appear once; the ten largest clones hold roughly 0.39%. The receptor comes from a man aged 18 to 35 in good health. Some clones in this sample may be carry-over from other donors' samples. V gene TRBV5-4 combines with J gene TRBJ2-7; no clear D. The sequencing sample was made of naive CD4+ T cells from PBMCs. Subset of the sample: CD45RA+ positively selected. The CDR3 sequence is CASSLQYF. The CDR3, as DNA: TGTGCCAGCAGCCTGCAGTACTTC.